These 32 T cell receptor beta chains share one sample of origin, sequenced in a study of blood T cell repertoires in COVID-19. Sequencing was performed with immunoSEQ multiplex PCR; in TCRdb, only in-frame clones are kept and a portion is missing. Of 120,000 to 150,000 clones detected, roughly 90% appear once; the ten largest clones hold 2.5% to 3%. The material sequenced was peripheral blood. These receptors were taken from a human donor with COVID-19, enrolled during active disease. The donor label of this sample is uncertain.

The chain joins TRBV30 to TRBJ2-5; 10 bases align to TRBD1. The CDR3 loop spans 15 amino acids. V dropped 0 bases and J dropped 5; count of bases not matched to a gene: 6. Germline V CDR1 and CDR2: GTSNPN, SVGIG (reference sequence). The CDR3 region has the DNA TGTGCCTGGAGTGTATTGACAGGGGGCGCGGAGACCCAGTACTTC. Residues: CAWSVLTGGAETQYF.

This clone was recorded only once. CDR3: CASSERVSGANVLTF. CDR3 nucleotide sequence: TGTGCCAGCAGTGAGCGAGTCTCTGGGGCCAACGTCCTGACTTTC. The rearrangement uses TRBV6-4 and TRBJ2-6; D uncertain. From germline, CDR1 is MRHNA and CDR2 SNTAGT. V lost 3 bases and J 0 bases, leaving 6 bases between the germline ends. The CDR3 sequence is 15 residues long.

The chain joins TRBV5-1 to TRBJ2-3; 8 nucleotides match TRBD1. The V gene's germline CDR1 is SGHRS and CDR2 YFSETQ. Unmatched junction bases numbered 7, after V lost 7 bases and J lost 6 bases. The CDR3 is made up of 13 amino acids. The CDR3: CASSQGASDTQYF. The CDR3 DNA sequence: TGCGCCAGCTCCCAGGGGGCATCGGATACGCAGTATTTT.

The chain couples TRBV12-3 or TRBV12-4 to TRBJ1-5; D not certain. Trimming took off 6 bases at V and 9 bases at J, with 12 bases between the two ends. The CDR3 has 12 residues. The CDR3 DNA follows: TGTGCCAGCAGACTAGGCGTGGGGCCCCAGCATTTT. The encoded protein is CASRLGVGPQHF.

In nucleotides, the CDR3 is TGTGCCACCAGTGGGAGTGGCGGAATGACAGATACGCAGTATTTT. Its protein product is CATSGSGGMTDTQYF. The chain carries TRBV24-1 and TRBJ2-3, with no clear D. CDR1 and CDR2 (germline): KGHDR, SFDVKD. CDR3 size: 15 residues. Trimming took off 5 bases at V and 3 bases at J, with 14 bases between the two ends.

This chain joins TRBV11-2 and TRBJ2-1, with D possibly matching TRBD1 (5 bases). The CDR3 runs to 13 residues. The V gene's germline CDR1 is SGHAT and CDR2 FQNNGV. With 3 bases removed from V and 4 bases from J, the gap between germline ends came to 7 bases. The CDR3 nucleotides are TGTGCCAGCAGCTTGGGGCCTTACAATGAGCAGTTCTTC. It encodes CASSLGPYNEQFF. Supplemented by reference TRBV11-2 and TRBJ2-1, the full variable domain reads EAGVAQSPRYKIIEKRQSVAFWCNPISGHATLYWYQQILGQGPKLLIQFQNNGVVDDSQLPKDRFSAERLKGVDSTLKIQPAKLEDSAVYLCASSLGPYNEQFFGPGTRLTVL.

The gene calls are TRBV24-1 and TRBJ2-7, with 9 nucleotides matching TRBD1. Germline CDR1 is KGHDR and CDR2 is SFDVKD. The CDR3 sequence is 13 residues long. Unmatched junction bases numbered 4, after V lost 6 bases and J lost 5 bases. The CDR3 here is CATSPGQGHEQYF. The CDR3, as DNA: TGTGCCACCAGTCCGGGACAGGGCCACGAGCAGTACTTC.

The V and J genes are TRBV6-5 and TRBJ1-4; TRBD1 might be the D (6 bases). Germline V gene sequence: CDR1 MNHEY, CDR2 SVGAGI. Deletions cut 6 bases from V and 4 bases from J, with 12 bases between. The CDR3 covers 14 residues. DNA for the CDR3: TGTGCCAGCAGGCTGGACAGAAATAATGAAAAACTGTTTTTT. This encodes CASRLDRNNEKLFF.

This chain connects TRBV11-2 to TRBJ2-1, with D unclear. Germline V gene sequence: CDR1 SGHAT, CDR2 FQNNGV. The V end was cut by 3 bases, the J end by 2 bases, with 8 bases between. The CDR3 contains 14 residues. Written as DNA, the CDR3 is TGTGCCAGCAGCTTCGGAGTTACCTACAATGAGCAGTTCTTC. It yields the protein CASSFGVTYNEQFF.

Of note for this clone: Different DNA sequences within this sample yield the same CDR3. The chain uses TRBV5-1 and TRBJ2-2, with a weak D call TRBD1 (6 bases). Germline V gives CDR1 SGHRS, CDR2 YFSETQ. V was pared by 1 base and J by 6 bases, with 7 bases between. The length of the CDR3 is 13 residues. CDR3 sequence reads: CASSLSGAGELFF. The DNA of the CDR3 is TGCGCCAGCAGCTTGTCAGGGGCCGGGGAGCTGTTTTTT. The variable domain in full, completed from reference TRBV5-1 and TRBJ2-2, reads KAGVTQTPRYLIKTRGQQVTLSCSPISGHRSVSWYQQTPGQGLQFLFEYFSETQRNKGNFPGRFSGRQFSNSRSEMNVSTLELGDSALYLCASSLSGAGELFFGEGSRLTVL.

The chain uses TRBV21-1 and TRBJ1-1. TRBV21-1 is a pseudogene segment. The CDR3 consists of 13 residues. The CDR3 here is CASPSGRHTEAFF. CDR3 nucleotide sequence: TGTGCCAGCCCCTCGGGGAGGCACACTGAAGCTTTCTTT.

CDR3 sequence (DNA): TGTGCCAGCAGTTTTTCAGGGGGCGGCGGCTACACCTTC. This sequence encodes CASSFSGGGGYTF. The rearrangement uses TRBV12-3 or TRBV12-4 and TRBJ1-2; 8 nucleotides line up with TRBD1. V shed 3 bases and J 8 bases; nucleotides not matched to a gene: 5. The CDR3 has 13 amino acids.

V is TRBV10-3 and J is TRBJ1-1; D is undetermined. Germline assignment: CDR1 ENHRY and CDR2 SYGVKD. This CDR3 contains 13 residues. Trimming shortened V by 8 bases and J by 1 base, and 11 bases separated the two germline ends. For the CDR3, the DNA is TGTGCCATCGGCCGGGTAGCGAACACTGAAGCTTTCTTT. Protein product: CAIGRVANTEAFF.

In this sample, this clone turned up once. V and J are TRBV18 and TRBJ2-5; TRBD1 agrees at 11 bases. Germline values: CDR1 KGHSH, CDR2 LQKENI. The CDR3 consists of 14 residues. V gave up 2 bases and J gave up 7 bases; unmatched junction bases: 3. CDR3 amino acids: CASSPGQGAVTQYF. CDR3 sequence (DNA): TGTGCCAGCTCACCAGGACAGGGGGCTGTGACCCAGTACTTC.

The V and J genes are TRBV7-9 and TRBJ2-7; the D gene is possibly TRBD1 (5 bases). The CDR3 loop spans 11 amino acids. The germline V gene encodes CDR1 SEHNR and CDR2 FQNEAQ (reference sequence). V lost 8 bases, J lost 3 bases, and 8 bases lay in between. CDR3 DNA sequence: TGTGCCAGCGAGACAGACTACGAGCAGTACTTC. Its translation is CASETDYEQYF.

The gene calls are TRBV18 and TRBJ1-2; D unclear. The length of the CDR3 is 13 residues. V lost 6 bases and J lost 8, with 16 bases in between. Per the germline V gene, CDR1 is KGHSH and CDR2 is LQKENI. CDR3 loop: CASSQLQDYGYTF. As DNA, the CDR3 is TGTGCCAGCTCGCAACTTCAGGATTACGGCTACACCTTC.

The chain couples TRBV28 to TRBJ2-7; maybe TRBD1 (5 bases). Germline V CDR1 and CDR2: MDHEN, SYDVKM. Trimming took off 5 bases at V and 4 bases at J, with 9 bases between the two ends. There are 12 residues in the CDR3. CDR3 bases: TGTGCCAGCAGTCTACAGGCTTACGAGCAGTACTTC. This encodes CASSLQAYEQYF.

V is TRBV5-1 and J is TRBJ2-7, with 7 bases fitting TRBD1. The CDR3 runs 13 residues. The germline V gene has CDR1 SGHRS and CDR2 YFSETQ. V lost 4 bases and J lost 6; bases outside the gene matches: 7. The CDR3 sequence is CASSRTGAGEQYF. The CDR3 DNA reads TGCGCCAGCAGCCGTACAGGGGCGGGCGAGCAGTACTTC.

The chain joins TRBV6-1 to TRBJ2-7; 7 bases line up with TRBD1. Germline CDR1 and CDR2: MNHNS and SASEGT. The CDR3 has 15 amino acids. V lost 0 bases to trimming and J lost 3 bases; unmatched junction nucleotides: 5. The CDR3 region is CASSEAPGQIYEQYF. The CDR3 DNA sequence: TGTGCCAGCAGTGAAGCCCCGGGACAGATCTACGAGCAGTACTTC.

This chain connects TRBV2 to TRBJ1-4, with D perhaps TRBD1 (5 bases). V was cut by 6 bases and J by 4 bases, with 15 bases left in between. CDR3 length: 15 residues. Germline V gene data show CDR1 as SNHLY and CDR2 as FYNNEI. The CDR3 loop reads CASSGLWGDNEKLFF. CDR3 sequence (DNA): TGTGCCAGCAGCGGACTTTGGGGGGATAATGAAAAACTGTTTTTT.

This sequence joins TRBV5-1 and TRBJ1-2; TRBD1 agrees at 7 bases. V shed 4 bases and J 3 bases; nucleotides not matched to a gene: 3. The CDR3 length is 13 residues. Per germline, CDR1 SGHRS and CDR2 YFSETQ. Here the CDR3 reads CASSRDSYYGYTF. In DNA, the CDR3 is TGCGCCAGCAGCCGGGACAGCTACTATGGCTACACCTTC.

This sequence joins TRBV5-1 and TRBJ1-1, with 10 bases identical to TRBD1. V shed 0 bases, J shed 3 bases, and the junction held 11 bases outside the gene matches. From germline, CDR1 is SGHRS and CDR2 YFSETQ. The CDR3 covers 18 residues. DNA of the CDR3: TGCGCCAGCAGCTTGGACGCGGGGACAGGGGTGTCGTACACTGAAGCTTTCTTT. It codes for CASSLDAGTGVSYTEAFF.

The CDR3: CASSETLAGGETQYF. CDR3 nucleotide sequence: TGTGCCAGCAGTGAGACACTAGCGGGAGGAGAGACCCAGTACTTC. The V call is TRBV9, the J call TRBJ2-5, with 12 bases that match TRBD2. The V and J ends lost 5 bases and 4 bases, in that order; junction bases with no gene match: 6. The CDR3 loop spans 15 amino acids. Per the germline V gene, CDR1 is SGDLS and CDR2 is YYNGEE.

The chain couples TRBV7-9 to TRBJ2-2; 8 bases are shared with TRBD2. V shed 2 bases, J shed 7 bases, and the junction held 9 bases outside the gene matches. Germline V CDR1 and CDR2: SEHNR, FQNEAQ (reference sequence). This CDR3 is 16 amino acids long. The DNA of the CDR3 is TGTGCCAGCAGCTTAATTCCGGGAGGGCCCCACGGGGAGCTGTTTTTT. Protein product: CASSLIPGGPHGELFF.

The chain links TRBV28 to TRBJ2-6, with a possible D match to TRBD2 (5 bases). This CDR3 comprises 15 residues. Germline V gives CDR1 MDHEN, CDR2 SYDVKM. Trimming stripped 2 bases from V and 0 bases from J, with 5 bases between. The CDR3 DNA is TGTGCCAGCAGTTTAGGAGGCTCTGGGGCCAACGTCCTGACTTTC. Its translation: CASSLGGSGANVLTF.

V gene TRBV10-1 combines with J gene TRBJ1-5; the D is unclear. CDR3 length equals 13 residues. Between the trimmed V and J ends, which lost 0 bases and 9 bases, there was a span of 9 bases. The germline CDR1 and CDR2 sequences are WNHNN and SYGVQD (reference sequence). The CDR3 here is CASSESLKAPQHF. DNA for the CDR3: TGCGCCAGCAGTGAGTCCCTCAAAGCGCCCCAGCATTTT.

V and J are TRBV5-4 and TRBJ2-7; 7 positions agree with TRBD1. Trimming cost V 4 bases and J 0 bases; bases outside gene matches: 4. Germline CDR1 and CDR2: SGHNT and YYREEE (reference sequence). The CDR3 loop spans 14 amino acids. The CDR3 nucleotides are TGTGCCAGCAGCCCAGGGGGAAGCTCCTACGAGCAGTACTTC. Its protein product is CASSPGGSSYEQYF. The whole variable domain, remainder taken from reference TRBV5-4 and TRBJ2-7, is ETGVTQSPTHLIKTRGQQVTLRCSSQSGHNTVSWYQQALGQGPQFIFQYYREEENGRGNFPPRFSGLQFPNYSSELNVNALELDDSALYLCASSPGGSSYEQYFGPGTRLTVT.

The chain is built from TRBV29-1 and TRBJ2-7; a possible D gene is TRBD1 (5 bases). The CDR3 spans 12 residues. V was shortened by 8 bases and J by 5 bases, with 16 bases between the two germline ends. Germline CDR1 SQVTM, CDR2 ANQGSEA. CDR3 region: CSFPRQQNEQYF. CDR3 nucleotide sequence: TGCAGCTTTCCGAGACAGCAGAACGAGCAGTACTTC.

The chain joins TRBV6-6 to TRBJ1-4; 7 positions match TRBD1. Trimming at V came to 5 bases and at J to 7 bases, leaving 13 bases not matched to a gene. Germline CDR1 and CDR2: MNHNY and SVGAGI (reference sequence). The CDR3 spans 16 residues. Here the CDR3 DNA reads TGTGCCAGCAGTCCGCTCAGGGGGAAGATTGGTGAAAAACTGTTTTTT. Its translation: CASSPLRGKIGEKLFF.

The chain links TRBV6-5 to TRBJ1-1; 10 nucleotides match TRBD1. The CDR3 totals 16 residues. With 4 bases clipped from V and 1 base from J, the junction kept 6 bases outside the gene matches. The germline gives CDR1 MNHEY, CDR2 SVGAGI. CDR3: CASSSPWDRGNTEAFF. CDR3 sequence (DNA): TGTGCCAGCAGTTCGCCCTGGGACAGGGGGAACACTGAAGCTTTCTTT.

V gene TRBV11-2 combines with J gene TRBJ2-3, with 9 bases matching TRBD2. The V gene end was trimmed by 5 bases and the J gene end by 5 bases; junction bases not matched to a gene: 11. CDR1 SGHAT and CDR2 FQNNGV come from the germline V gene. This CDR3 spans 16 amino acids. CDR3 region: CASSLIAGARVDTQYF. CDR3 DNA sequence: TGTGCCAGCAGCCTCATAGCGGGGGCCCGGGTAGATACGCAGTATTTT.

V and J are TRBV6-5 and TRBJ2-7, with 7 bases identical to TRBD1. The CDR3 totals 14 residues. The germline V gene has CDR1 MNHEY and CDR2 SVGAGI. J gave up 4 bases and V 1 base, and 4 bases lay outside the gene matches. DNA for the CDR3: TGTGCCAGCAGTTACTGGGACAGAGGGTACGAGCAGTACTTC. As protein: CASSYWDRGYEQYF.